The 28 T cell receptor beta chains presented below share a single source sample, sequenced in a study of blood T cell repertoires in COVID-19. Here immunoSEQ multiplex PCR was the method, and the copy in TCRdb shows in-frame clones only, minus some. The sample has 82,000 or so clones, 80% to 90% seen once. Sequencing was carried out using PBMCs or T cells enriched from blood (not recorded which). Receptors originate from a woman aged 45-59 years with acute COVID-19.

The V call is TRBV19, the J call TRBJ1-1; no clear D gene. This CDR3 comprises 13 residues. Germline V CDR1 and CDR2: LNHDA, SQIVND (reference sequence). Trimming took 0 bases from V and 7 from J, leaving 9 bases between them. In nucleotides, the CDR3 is TGTGCCAGTAGTATAGACGGGGAGGGTGAAGCTTTCTTT. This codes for CASSIDGEGEAFF.

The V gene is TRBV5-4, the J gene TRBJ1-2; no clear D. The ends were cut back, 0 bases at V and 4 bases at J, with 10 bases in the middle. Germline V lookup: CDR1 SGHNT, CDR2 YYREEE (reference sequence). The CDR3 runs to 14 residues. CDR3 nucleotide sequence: TGTGCCAGCAGCTTGGGGACTGCAAGCTATGGCTACACCTTC. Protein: CASSLGTASYGYTF.

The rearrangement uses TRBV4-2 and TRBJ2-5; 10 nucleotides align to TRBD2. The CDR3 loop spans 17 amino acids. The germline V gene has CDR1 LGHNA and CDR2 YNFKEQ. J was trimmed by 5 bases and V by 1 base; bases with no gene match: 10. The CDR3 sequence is CASSQGEAGGRRETQYF. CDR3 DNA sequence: TGTGCCAGCAGCCAAGGGGAAGCGGGAGGGCGTCGCGAGACCCAGTACTTC.

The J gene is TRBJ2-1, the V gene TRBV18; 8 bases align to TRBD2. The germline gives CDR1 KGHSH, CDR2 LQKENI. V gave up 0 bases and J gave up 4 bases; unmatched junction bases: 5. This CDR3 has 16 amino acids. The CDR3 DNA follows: TGTGCCAGCTCACCACCGGCCAGCGGGAGATACAATGAGCAGTTCTTC. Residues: CASSPPASGRYNEQFF.

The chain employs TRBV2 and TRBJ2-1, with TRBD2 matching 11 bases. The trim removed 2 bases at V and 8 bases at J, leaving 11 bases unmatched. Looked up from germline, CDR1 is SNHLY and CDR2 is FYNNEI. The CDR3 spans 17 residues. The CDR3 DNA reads TGTGCCAGCAGTGAAAATCTAGCGGGAGGAGGATTGGATGAGCAGTTCTTC. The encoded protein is CASSENLAGGGLDEQFF.

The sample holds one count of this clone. The CDR3 DNA sequence: TGTGCCAGCAGGCCCACCAGTACCACTGAAGCTTTCTTT. This codes for CASRPTSTTEAFF. The rearrangement uses TRBV27 and TRBJ1-1, with D uncertain. Germline V lookup: CDR1 MNHEY, CDR2 SMNVEV (reference sequence). This CDR3 spans 13 amino acids. Trimming took 6 bases from V and 4 from J, leaving 12 bases between them.

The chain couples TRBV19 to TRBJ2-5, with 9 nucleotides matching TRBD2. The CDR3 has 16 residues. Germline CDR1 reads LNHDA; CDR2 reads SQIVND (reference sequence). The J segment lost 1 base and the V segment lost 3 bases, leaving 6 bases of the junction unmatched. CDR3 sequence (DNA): TGTGCCAGTAGTATCGCGTCTAGCGGGGCCCAAGAGACCCAGTACTTC. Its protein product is CASSIASSGAQETQYF.

This chain's CDR3 is CASSLGGLAGVQFF. The CDR3 bases are TGTGCCAGCAGCTTAGGGGGACTAGCGGGAGTGCAGTTCTTC. The chain combines TRBV7-9 with TRBJ2-1; 14 bases are shared with TRBD2. Germline CDR1 SEHNR, CDR2 FQNEAQ (reference sequence). With V trimmed by 1 base and J by 12 bases, 2 bases remained unmatched. This CDR3 spans 14 amino acids.

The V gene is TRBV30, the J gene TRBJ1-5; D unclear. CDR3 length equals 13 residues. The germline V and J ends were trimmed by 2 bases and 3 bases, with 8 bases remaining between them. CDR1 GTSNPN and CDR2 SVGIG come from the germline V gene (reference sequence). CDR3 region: CAWSLSANQPQHF. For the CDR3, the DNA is TGTGCCTGGAGTTTGAGCGCCAATCAGCCCCAGCATTTT.

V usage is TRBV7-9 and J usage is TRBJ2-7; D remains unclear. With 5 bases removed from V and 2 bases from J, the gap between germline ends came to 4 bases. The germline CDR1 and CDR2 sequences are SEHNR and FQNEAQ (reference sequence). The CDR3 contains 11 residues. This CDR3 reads CASSPTYEQYF. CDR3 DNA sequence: TGTGCCAGCAGCCCTACCTACGAGCAGTACTTC.

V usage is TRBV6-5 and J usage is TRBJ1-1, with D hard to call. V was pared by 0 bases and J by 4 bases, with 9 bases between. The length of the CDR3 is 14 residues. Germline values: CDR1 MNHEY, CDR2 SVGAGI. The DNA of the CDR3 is TGTGCCAGCAGTTACTCGGCTTTCCTCACTGAAGCTTTCTTT. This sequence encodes CASSYSAFLTEAFF.

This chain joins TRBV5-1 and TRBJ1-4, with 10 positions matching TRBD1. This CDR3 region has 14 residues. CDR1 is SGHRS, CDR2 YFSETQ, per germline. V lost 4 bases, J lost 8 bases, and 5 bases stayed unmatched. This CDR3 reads CASSTGQGKEKLFF. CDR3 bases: TGCGCCAGCAGCACGGGACAGGGGAAAGAAAAACTGTTTTTT.

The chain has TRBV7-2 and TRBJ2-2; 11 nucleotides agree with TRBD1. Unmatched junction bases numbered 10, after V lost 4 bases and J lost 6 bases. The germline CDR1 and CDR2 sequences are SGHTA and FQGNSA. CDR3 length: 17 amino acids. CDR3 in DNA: TGTGCCAGCAGCTCGCCGGACAGGGGGCGGCCTCCCGGGGAGCTGTTTTTT. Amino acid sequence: CASSSPDRGRPPGELFF.

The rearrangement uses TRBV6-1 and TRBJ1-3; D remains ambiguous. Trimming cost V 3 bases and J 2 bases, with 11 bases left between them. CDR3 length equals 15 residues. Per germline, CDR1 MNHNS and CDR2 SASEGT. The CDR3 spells CASSETVVPGNTIYF. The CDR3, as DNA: TGTGCCAGCAGTGAGACTGTTGTACCTGGAAACACCATATATTTT.

The CDR3 DNA reads as TGTGCCAGCAGAAGAACAGGGGCTGGAAACACCATATATTTT. Amino acid sequence: CASRRTGAGNTIYF. The chain combines TRBV6-5 with TRBJ1-3, with TRBD1 identical over 7 bases. Germline V gene lookup returns CDR1 MNHEY and CDR2 SVGAGI. Trimming cost V 6 bases and J 2 bases; bases outside gene matches: 4. CDR3 size: 14 residues.

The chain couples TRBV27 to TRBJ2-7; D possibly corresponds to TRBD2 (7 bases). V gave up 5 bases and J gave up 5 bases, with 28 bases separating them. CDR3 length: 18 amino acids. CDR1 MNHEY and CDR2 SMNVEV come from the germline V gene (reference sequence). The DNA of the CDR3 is TGTGCCAGCAGTGAATTGGCCCCGATCGGGGGGCGCAGGGACGAGCAGTACTTC. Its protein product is CASSELAPIGGRRDEQYF.

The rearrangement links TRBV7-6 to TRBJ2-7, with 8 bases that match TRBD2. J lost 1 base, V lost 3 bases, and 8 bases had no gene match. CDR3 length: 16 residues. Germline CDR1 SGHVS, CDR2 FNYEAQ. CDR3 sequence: CASSFGTSYGSYEQYF. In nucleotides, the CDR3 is TGTGCCAGCAGCTTCGGGACTAGTTATGGTTCCTACGAGCAGTACTTC.

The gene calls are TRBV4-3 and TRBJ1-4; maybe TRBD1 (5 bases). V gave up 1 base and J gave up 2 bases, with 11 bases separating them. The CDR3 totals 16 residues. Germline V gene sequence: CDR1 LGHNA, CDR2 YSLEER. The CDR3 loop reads CASSQAPTVTNEKLFF. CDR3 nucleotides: TGCGCCAGCAGCCAAGCCCCGACAGTTACTAATGAAAAACTGTTTTTT.

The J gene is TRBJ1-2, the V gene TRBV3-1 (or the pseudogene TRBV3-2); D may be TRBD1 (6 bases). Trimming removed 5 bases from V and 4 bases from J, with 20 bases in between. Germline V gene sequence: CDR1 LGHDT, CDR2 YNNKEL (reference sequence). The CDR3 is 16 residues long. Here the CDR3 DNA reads TGTGCCAGCAGCTTCGTATCAGGGGTGATGGCCTATGGCTACACCTTC. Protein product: CASSFVSGVMAYGYTF.

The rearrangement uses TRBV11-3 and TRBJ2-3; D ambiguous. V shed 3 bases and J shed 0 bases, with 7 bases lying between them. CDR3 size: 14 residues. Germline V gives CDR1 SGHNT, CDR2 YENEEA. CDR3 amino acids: CASSLSRSTDTQYF. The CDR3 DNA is TGTGCCAGCAGCTTGAGTCGGAGCACAGATACGCAGTATTTT.

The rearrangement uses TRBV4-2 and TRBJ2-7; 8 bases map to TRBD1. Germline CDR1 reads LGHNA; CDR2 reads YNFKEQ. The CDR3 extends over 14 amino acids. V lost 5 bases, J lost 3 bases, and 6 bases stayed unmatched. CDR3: CASSTGTGVYEQYF. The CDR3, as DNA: TGTGCCAGCAGCACCGGGACAGGAGTCTACGAGCAGTACTTC.

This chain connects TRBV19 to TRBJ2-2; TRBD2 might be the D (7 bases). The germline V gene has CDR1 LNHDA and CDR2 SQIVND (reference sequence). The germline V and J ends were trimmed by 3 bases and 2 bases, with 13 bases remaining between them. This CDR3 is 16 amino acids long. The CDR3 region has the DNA TGTGCCAGTAGTATGGGGGGGCAGCTCAACACCGGGGAGCTGTTTTTT. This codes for CASSMGGQLNTGELFF. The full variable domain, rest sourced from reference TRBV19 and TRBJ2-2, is DGGITQSPKYLFRKEGQNVTLSCEQNLNHDAMYWYRQDPGQGLRLIYYSQIVNDFQKGDIAEGYSVSREKKESFPLTVTSAQKNPTAFYLCASSMGGQLNTGELFFGEGSRLTVL.

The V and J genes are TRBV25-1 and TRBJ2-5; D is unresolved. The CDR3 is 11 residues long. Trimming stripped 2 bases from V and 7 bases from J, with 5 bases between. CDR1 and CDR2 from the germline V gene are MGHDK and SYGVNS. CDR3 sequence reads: CASSEGLTQYF. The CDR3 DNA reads TGTGCCAGCAGTGAAGGCTTGACCCAGTACTTC.

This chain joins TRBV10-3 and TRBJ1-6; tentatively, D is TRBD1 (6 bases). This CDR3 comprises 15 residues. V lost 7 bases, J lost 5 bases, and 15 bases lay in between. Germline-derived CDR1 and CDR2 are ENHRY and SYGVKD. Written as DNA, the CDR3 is TGTGCCATCAAAAGGGACATTAGCAATAATTCACCCCTCCACTTT. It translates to CAIKRDISNNSPLHF.

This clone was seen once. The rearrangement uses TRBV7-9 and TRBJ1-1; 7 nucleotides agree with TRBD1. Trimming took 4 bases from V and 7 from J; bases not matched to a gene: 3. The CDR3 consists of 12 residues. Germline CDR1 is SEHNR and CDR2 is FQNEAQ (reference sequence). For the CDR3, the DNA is TGTGCCAGCAGCTCACAGGGGATTGAAGCTTTCTTT. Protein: CASSSQGIEAFF.

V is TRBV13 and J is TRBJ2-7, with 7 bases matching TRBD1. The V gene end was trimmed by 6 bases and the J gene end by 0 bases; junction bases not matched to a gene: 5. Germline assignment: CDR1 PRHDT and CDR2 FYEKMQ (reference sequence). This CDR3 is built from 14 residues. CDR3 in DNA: TGTGCCAGCAGTGGGGACAGAAGCTCCTACGAGCAGTACTTC. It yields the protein CASSGDRSSYEQYF. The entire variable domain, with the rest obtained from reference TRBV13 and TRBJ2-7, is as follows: AAGVIQSPRHLIKEKRETATLKCYPIPRHDTVYWYQQGPGQDPQFLISFYEKMQSDKGSIPDRFSAQQFSDYHSELNMSSLELGDSALYFCASSGDRSSYEQYFGPGTRLTVT.

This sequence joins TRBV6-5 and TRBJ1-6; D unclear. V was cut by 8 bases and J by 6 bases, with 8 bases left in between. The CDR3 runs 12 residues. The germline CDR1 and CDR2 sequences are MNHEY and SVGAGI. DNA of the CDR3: TGTGCCAGCTTTAAGCCTAATTCACCCCTCCACTTT. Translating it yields CASFKPNSPLHF.

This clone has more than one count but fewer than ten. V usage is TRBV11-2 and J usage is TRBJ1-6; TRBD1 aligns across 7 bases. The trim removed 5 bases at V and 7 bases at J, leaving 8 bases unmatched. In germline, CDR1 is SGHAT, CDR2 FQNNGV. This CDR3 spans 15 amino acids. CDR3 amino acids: CASSHSGTANSPLHF. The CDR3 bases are TGTGCCAGCAGCCATTCCGGGACAGCCAATTCACCCCTCCACTTT.